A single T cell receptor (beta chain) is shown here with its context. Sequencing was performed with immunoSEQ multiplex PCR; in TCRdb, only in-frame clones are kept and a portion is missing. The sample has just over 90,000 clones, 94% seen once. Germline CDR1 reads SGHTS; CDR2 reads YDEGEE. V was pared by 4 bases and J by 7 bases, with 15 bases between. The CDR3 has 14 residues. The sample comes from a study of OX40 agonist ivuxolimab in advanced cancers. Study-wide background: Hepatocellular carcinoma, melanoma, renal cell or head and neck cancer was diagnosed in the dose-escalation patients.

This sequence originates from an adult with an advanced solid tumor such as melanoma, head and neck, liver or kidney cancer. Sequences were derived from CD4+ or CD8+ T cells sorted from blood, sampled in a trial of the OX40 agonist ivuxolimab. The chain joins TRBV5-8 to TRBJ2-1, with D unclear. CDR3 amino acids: CASSPRRSNNEQFF. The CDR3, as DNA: TGTGCCAGCAGCCCCAGAAGGAGTAATAATGAGCAGTTCTTC.